This T cell receptor beta chain originates from a study of T cells in Graves' hyperthyroidism and ophthalmopathy (dated by TCRdb to the late 2010s). Regarding the study in general: Peripheral blood was sampled at the time of initial diagnosis, prior to any treatment. To identify TCR V-J signatures that set the groups apart, the researchers used a discovery cohort of about a hundred patients, made up of some 41 with Graves' ophthalmopathy and approximately 57 with stable Graves' hyperthyroidism. Prospective prediction of ophthalmopathy was tested in an independent validation cohort of fewer than 20 hyperthyroidism patients and 17 patients who later progressed to ophthalmopathy. The approximately 95 discovery patients were divided at random into training and test sets in a 7:3 ratio. In addition, the study compared T-cell repertoires in thyroid tissue and in blood from over 5 Graves' hyperthyroidism patients. Following sampling, methimazole starting at 30 mg daily was given to hyperthyroidism patients, and high-dose intravenous methylprednisolone was given to ophthalmopathy patients. The paper describes TCR Vbeta CDR3 sequencing of roughly 130 peripheral blood samples, made up of roughly 45 ophthalmopathy patients, over 70 hyperthyroidism patients and about 17 progressor patients.

Ophthalmopathy patients had moderately to severely active disease, with a Clinical Activity Score of 3 or more, a NOSPECS grade of 4 or more, and a disease duration of less than 3 months. The study excluded patients with uncontrolled infections, other autoimmune diseases, pregnancy or lactation. Clinical symptoms, serum thyroxine and TRAb, thyroid ultrasound, and orbital computed tomography formed the basis for the diagnoses. PBMCs were separated from 10 ml of fresh peripheral blood using Ficoll-Paque density gradient centrifugation. Total RNA was extracted using Trizol reagent, and RNA quality was assessed on an Agilent 2100 Bioanalyzer. What the work shows at the level of the full study, not this receptor alone: In validation, the model predicted progression to ophthalmopathy with approximately 71% sensitivity and roughly 72% specificity, a median of approximately 6.5 months before onset. No statistical method was used to set the sample size in advance, and investigators knew the group allocation. Most expanded thyroid clonotypes (frequency above 0.001) were also detected in blood, a finding suggesting that blood repertoires may reflect thyroid immune responses. A 13 V-J signature model separated ophthalmopathy from stable hyperthyroidism, with around 88% sensitivity and 81.08% specificity in cross-validation and 80%/75% in testing.

This clonotype was observed at least ten times. Its antigen is currently not known. No much larger clone is present one base from it, and per-base qualities are unavailable. Amplification of TCR beta CDR3 regions was carried out from RNA transcripts. The first round of RT-PCR for the TCR CDR3 was performed with the HTBI primer set and the Qiagen OneStep RT-PCR kit. Libraries were constructed in a second round of multiplex PCR, after which size selection and purification were carried out. Paired-end sequencing of the libraries was performed with 100 bp reads on an Illumina HiSeq2000. Turning to the authors' computational methods: Raw data were processed with SOAPnuke, discarding reads with adapters, uncalled bases, mean Phred below 15, or no exact constant-primer or identifier match. COPE v1.2.5 was used to merge the high-quality paired reads, and each unique nucleotide sequence was defined as a clonotype. MiTCR v1.1 was used to align the clonotypes against IMGT TRBV, TRBD and TRBJ reference segments. Only V-J combinations with frequency above 0.0001, covering approximately 99% of repertoires, were analysed. The TCS score was defined as F50 (clonal expansion) divided by E x V (chaos), with BLOSUM62-based TCRdist calculated between CDR3 peptides within each V-J. Welch's t-statistics and random forest reduced 500 to 550 V-J features to roughly 13, which were used in a naive Bayes classifier (R e1071). The raw public reads went through TCRdb reprocessing: fastp at Q25, MiXCR clone calling, in-frame beta chains kept. Merged by CDR3 protein, the rows form single entries marked with the most common genes and DNA. Clone size and V and J calls follow TCRdb, not the original study. For this sample the table gives around 530,000 distinct CDR3 sequences, of which roughly 17% were detected only once. The ten largest make up around 17% of the sample.

The CDR3, cysteine through phenylalanine, is 14 amino acids long. Only CDR3 DNA is held: 42 bases, read in frame from base 1. V is cut by 5 bases and J by 6 bases, and the space between the germline ends is 15 bases. CDR1 and CDR2 are read off the germline V gene as SGHAT and FQNNGV. This clonotype was sampled from a woman in her late teens or twenties with Graves' ophthalmopathy. Material for sequencing was blood. The rearrangement combines TRBV11-2 with TRBJ2-3, with a weak D call of TRBD2 (5 bases match). The sequenced DNA is TGTGCCAGCAGCATAATGGGAGTGGGGGATACGCAGTATTTT. Its amino acids are CASSIMGVGDTQYF.